This TCR beta chain was retrieved from a study of primary melanoma T cells and metastatic recurrence. Study overall: These T2 to T4 primary melanomas had thickness greater than 1 mm.

Each patient's primary melanoma had been removed surgically, with risk of metastatic recurrence. This clone came up once. No antigen is known for it. This CDR3 spans 15 amino acids. CDR1 is LNHNV and CDR2 is YYDKDF in the germline V gene (reference sequence). With 1 base removed from V and 1 base from J, the gap between germline ends came to 11 bases. Points from the study as a whole: The tumor T-cell fraction reportedly predicted progression-free survival independently of thickness, ulceration, mitotic rate and age.

The protocol was immunoSEQ multiplex PCR, while the TCRdb copy is restricted to in-frame clones and leaves out a portion. The sample has around 2,300 clones, about 72% seen once. J is TRBJ2-7 and V is TRBV15; D not resolved. Sequencing was performed on melanoma tumor tissue. This receptor was identified in a human donor with melanoma. CDR3 residues: CATSRVRGRSYEQYF. The CDR3 DNA is TGTGCCACCAGCAGAGTCCGCGGACGGTCCTACGAGCAGTACTTC.